Following are 7 T cell receptor beta chains from one sample sequenced in a study of T cells in narcolepsy. The data were produced by immunoSEQ multiplex PCR, yet TCRdb's version contains in-frame clones alone and is incomplete. Here the sample spans 15,000 to 17,000 clones, roughly 85% being singletons. Sequencing used memory (CD45RA-) CD4+ T cells from blood. These receptors were taken from a human donor in good health.

The chain couples TRBV6-5 to TRBJ1-5, with 7 bases matching TRBD1. Germline V gives CDR1 MNHEY, CDR2 SVGAGI. The trim removed 6 bases at V and 0 bases at J, leaving 5 bases unmatched. The CDR3 is 15 amino acids. For the CDR3, the DNA is TGTGCCAGCAGACGAGGGACAGCTAGCAATCAGCCCCAGCATTTT. Translated: CASRRGTASNQPQHF.

The J gene is TRBJ2-7, the V gene TRBV11-2; D possibly corresponds to TRBD1 (6 bases). CDR3 length: 13 amino acids. Trimming shortened V by 3 bases and J by 7 bases, and 13 bases separated the two germline ends. Germline CDR1 SGHAT, CDR2 FQNNGV. CDR3 DNA: TGTGCCAGCAGCTTTGCAGGGGTGGGGGAGCAGTACTTC. Protein product: CASSFAGVGEQYF.

The J gene is TRBJ1-2, the V gene TRBV19; 7 nucleotides match TRBD1. Germline V gene lookup returns CDR1 LNHDA and CDR2 SQIVND (reference sequence). This CDR3 is 13 amino acids long. V shed 6 bases, J shed 4 bases, and the junction held 5 bases outside the gene matches. For the CDR3, the DNA is TGTGCCAGTAGCCAGGGGGGCCTCTATGGCTACACCTTC. Protein: CASSQGGLYGYTF.

The chain couples TRBV6-4 to TRBJ2-1; D is perhaps TRBD2 (6 bases). The CDR3 is made up of 12 amino acids. The germline V and J ends were trimmed by 2 bases and 10 bases, with 9 bases remaining between them. The V gene's germline CDR1 is MRHNA and CDR2 SNTAGT. CDR3 bases: TGTGCCAGCAGTGACAACGGGGGAGAGCAGTTCTTC. Translation gives CASSDNGGEQFF.

The chain employs TRBV2 and TRBJ2-3; D is unclear. This CDR3 contains 14 residues. Germline values: CDR1 SNHLY, CDR2 FYNNEI. The V and J ends lost 6 bases and 6 bases respectively, with 16 bases between them. CDR3 region: CASRITPAVDTQYF. CDR3 coding DNA: TGTGCCAGCAGAATAACACCCGCCGTCGATACGCAGTATTTT.

V usage is TRBV7-2 and J usage is TRBJ1-1; D unresolved. V lost 1 base and J lost 1, with 22 bases in between. This CDR3 is built from 19 residues. The germline V gene has CDR1 SGHTA and CDR2 FQGNSA. CDR3 in amino acids: CASSLVWPSHGEGNTEAFF. DNA for the CDR3: TGTGCCAGCAGCTTAGTATGGCCCTCTCATGGGGAGGGGAACACTGAAGCTTTCTTT.

The V and J genes are TRBV29-1 and TRBJ1-2, with a weak D call TRBD1 (5 bases). This CDR3 is built from 13 residues. Germline values: CDR1 SQVTM, CDR2 ANQGSEA. Trimming removed 2 bases at V and 7 bases at J, with 14 bases between. CDR3 DNA sequence: TGCAGCGTTGAAAGGCAGGGTATCGGTGGCTACACCTTC. Amino acid sequence: CSVERQGIGGYTF. Using reference TRBV29-1 and TRBJ1-2 for the parts outside the CDR3, the full variable domain is SAVISQKPSRDICQRGTSLTIQCQVDSQVTMMFWYRQQPGQSLTLIATANQGSEATYESGFVIDKFPISRPNLTFSTLTVSNMSPEDSSIYLCSVERQGIGGYTFGSGTRLTVV.